Listed here are 22 T cell receptor beta chains from one sample, sequenced in a study of T cells in Graves' hyperthyroidism and ophthalmopathy. The investigators amplified TCR beta CDR3 regions from RNA transcripts. Primed by the HTBI set, a first-round RT-PCR was run on the TCR CDR3. Each CDR3 protein gets one entry after TCRdb re-called the multiplex PCR reads with MiXCR. Of about 360,000 distinct CDR3 sequences in the sample, roughly 25% were seen once. Sequencing was carried out using blood. These receptors came from a man between 45 and 60 years old with Graves' hyperthyroidism.

The table lists this clonotype with a few counts. The V call is TRBV5-8, the J call TRBJ1-1, with D perhaps matching TRBD1 (6 bases). The germline V and J ends were trimmed by 4 bases and 6 bases, with 13 bases remaining between them. Germline values: CDR1 SGHTS, CDR2 YDEGEE. The CDR3 contains 13 residues. CDR3 sequence reads: CASSPGGASEAFF. For the CDR3, the DNA is TGTGCCAGCAGCCCCGGGGGGGCCTCTGAAGCTTTCTTT. The whole variable domain, filled in from reference TRBV5-8 and TRBJ1-1, reads EAGVTQSPTHLIKTRGQQATLRCSPISGHTSVYWYQQALGLGLQFLLWYDEGEERNRGNFPPRFSGRQFPNYSSELNVNALELEDSALYLCASSPGGASEAFFGQGTRLTVV.

The chain recombines TRBV13 with TRBJ2-2, with unresolved D. This CDR3 contains 15 residues. V lost 4 bases and J 4 bases, leaving 13 bases between the germline ends. CDR1 and CDR2 (germline): PRHDT, FYEKMQ (reference sequence). The CDR3: CASSSGPVGTGELFF. The CDR3 coding sequence is TGTGCCAGCAGCTCAGGCCCCGTGGGCACCGGGGAGCTGTTTTTT.

V and J are TRBV20-1 and TRBJ2-1; 9 bases line up with TRBD2. Germline-derived CDR1 and CDR2 are DFQATT and SNEGSKA (reference sequence). The CDR3 sequence is 15 residues long. V shed 0 bases and J 5 bases; nucleotides not matched to a gene: 5. Here the CDR3 DNA reads TGCAGTGCTAGAGATCAGGCGGGAGGGGACAATGAGCAGTTCTTC. Amino acid sequence: CSARDQAGGDNEQFF.

The CDR3 sequence is CASSLKGGSYGEQYF. In nucleotides, the CDR3 is TGTGCCAGCAGCTTAAAAGGCGGGAGTTATGGCGAGCAGTACTTC. The V call is TRBV7-2, the J call TRBJ2-7; 7 bases map to TRBD2. Germline V gene sequence: CDR1 SGHTA, CDR2 FQGNSA. This CDR3 contains 15 residues. V lost 2 bases to trimming and J lost 6 bases; unmatched junction nucleotides: 10.

This clonotype turned up a few times. This sequence joins TRBV5-5 and TRBJ2-3, with 10 bases fitting TRBD2. V lost 1 base and J lost 3; bases outside the gene matches: 2. Germline lookup yields CDR1 SGHKS and CDR2 YYEKEE (reference sequence). The CDR3 covers 15 residues. The CDR3 DNA sequence: TGTGCCAGCAGCTTGTCACTAGCGGGGACAGATACGCAGTATTTT. Translated, it gives CASSLSLAGTDTQYF.

This clonotype has ten or more counts. V gene TRBV7-2 combines with J gene TRBJ1-2; no firm D call. CDR1 is SGHTA and CDR2 is FQGNSA in the germline V gene. V was trimmed by 0 bases and J by 5 bases, leaving 7 bases between them. This CDR3 has 13 residues. As DNA, the CDR3 is TGTGCCAGCAGCTTAGCTACAGCTTATGGCTACACCTTC. Amino acid sequence: CASSLATAYGYTF.

In this sample, this clonotype turned up many times. The chain has TRBV20-1 and TRBJ2-5, with TRBD2 matching 8 bases. There are 13 residues in the CDR3. CDR1 is DFQATT and CDR2 is SNEGSKA in the germline V gene (reference sequence). V lost 3 bases and J lost 5; bases outside the gene matches: 5. In nucleotides, the CDR3 is TGCAGTGCTAGCGGGAGGGCCGGGGAGACCCAGTACTTC. Translated, it gives CSASGRAGETQYF.

This clonotype was recorded a few times. The chain employs TRBV6-1 and TRBJ2-3; D is undetermined. The CDR3 contains 17 residues. The V end was cut by 2 bases, the J end by 2 bases, with 17 bases between. CDR1 is MNHNS and CDR2 is SASEGT in the germline V gene. The CDR3 DNA follows: TGTGCCAGCAGTGAATATGACACCCCGTCATACACAGATACGCAGTATTTT. Its protein product is CASSEYDTPSYTDTQYF.

This clonotype was recorded a few times. V is TRBV5-1 and J is TRBJ1-2; D gene unclear. V lost 0 bases, J lost 4 bases, and 7 bases lay in between. The CDR3 runs to 13 residues. Looked up from germline, CDR1 is SGHRS and CDR2 is YFSETQ. The CDR3 region has the DNA TGCGCCAGCAGCTTGGAGGGATTCTATGGCTACACCTTC. Protein sequence: CASSLEGFYGYTF.

This clonotype turned up a few times. V is TRBV25-1 and J is TRBJ2-5, with unresolved D. Germline V gene data show CDR1 as MGHDK and CDR2 as SYGVNS. V lost 5 bases and J lost 4, with 11 bases in between. The CDR3 extends over 13 amino acids. This CDR3 is CASSRYDRETQYF. The DNA of the CDR3 is TGTGCCAGCAGTAGGTACGATCGAGAGACCCAGTACTTC. Combining the CDR3 with reference TRBV25-1 and TRBJ2-5 gives the whole variable domain EADIYQTPRYLVIGTGKKITLECSQTMGHDKMYWYQQDPGMELHLIHYSYGVNSTEKGDLSSESTVSRIRTEHFPLTLESARPSHTSQYLCASSRYDRETQYFGPGTRLLVL.

This rearrangement joins TRBV7-3 to TRBJ2-7; D is undetermined. This CDR3 is 13 amino acids long. In germline, CDR1 is SGHTA, CDR2 FQGTGA. Trimming took 3 bases from V and 6 from J, leaving 12 bases between them. The CDR3 spells CASSLDGEGEQYF. CDR3 in DNA: TGTGCCAGCAGCTTGGATGGAGAAGGCGAGCAGTACTTC.

Points on this clonotype: Just one base apart from a much larger clone, this may be a read error. The V call is TRBV24-1, the J call TRBJ2-1, with D unclear. Germline V lookup: CDR1 KGHDR, CDR2 SFDVKD. The CDR3 is 13 residues long. V lost 4 bases, J lost 12 bases, and 15 bases lay in between. The CDR3 region has the DNA TGTGCCACCAGTGAGACCGGTCTGCATGGGCAGTTCTTC. It translates to CATSETGLHGQFF.

The rearrangement joins TRBV6-1 to TRBJ2-1; no clear D. The germline CDR1 and CDR2 sequences are MNHNS and SASEGT. CDR3 size: 12 residues. Trimming pared 7 bases from V and 4 bases from J, leaving 8 bases between. CDR3 residues: CASIADYNEQFF. In DNA, the CDR3 is TGTGCCAGCATCGCGGATTACAATGAGCAGTTCTTC.

The J gene is TRBJ2-6, the V gene TRBV2; TRBD1 aligns across 9 bases. The trim removed 8 bases at V and 3 bases at J, leaving 5 bases unmatched. This CDR3 is built from 15 residues. CDR1 SNHLY and CDR2 FYNNEI come from the germline V gene. The CDR3 here is CASGGDRVGANVLTF. DNA of the CDR3: TGTGCCAGCGGGGGGGACAGGGTTGGGGCCAACGTCCTGACTTTC. Drawing the rest from reference TRBV2 and TRBJ2-6, the complete variable domain is EPEVTQTPSHQVTQMGQEVILRCVPISNHLYFYWYRQILGQKVEFLVSFYNNEISEKSEIFDDQFSVERPDGSNFTLKIRSTKLEDSAMYFCASGGDRVGANVLTFGAGSRLTVL.

A note on this clonotype: A read error may explain this, as a much larger clone is one base away. V is TRBV10-3 and J is TRBJ2-7; D may be TRBD2 (6 bases). The J call may be mistaken, given a closer DNA end match to TRBJ2-1. CDR3 length: 15 amino acids. CDR1 is ENHRY, CDR2 SYGVKD, per germline. The CDR3 spells CAISEAGTGTYEQFF. CDR3 DNA sequence: TGTGCCATCAGTGAGGCCGGGACTGGGACCTACGAGCAGTTCTTC.

The chain recombines TRBV19 with TRBJ2-7; TRBD1 aligns across 11 bases. With V trimmed by 9 bases and J by 7 bases, 8 bases remained unmatched. Germline-derived CDR1 and CDR2 are LNHDA and SQIVND (reference sequence). CDR3 size: 13 residues. The DNA of the CDR3 is TGTGCCAGACCTCCGGGACAGGGGGATGAGCAGTACTTC. This sequence encodes CARPPGQGDEQYF.

This clonotype appeared many times. The chain combines TRBV12-3 or TRBV12-4 with TRBJ2-3; D is ambiguous. The length of the CDR3 is 12 residues. Trimming shortened V by 7 bases and J by 8 bases, and 13 bases separated the two germline ends. The CDR3 DNA reads as TGTGCCAGCACCCTAGAGGAGAGTACGCAGTATTTT. Amino acid sequence: CASTLEESTQYF.

The chain recombines TRBV4-2 with TRBJ2-2; 13 nucleotides align to TRBD2. Germline CDR1 reads LGHNA; CDR2 reads YNFKEQ. The CDR3 is 19 residues long. V shed 1 base and J 0 bases; nucleotides not matched to a gene: 5. The CDR3 spells CASSQVAGTSGTNTGELFF. CDR3 in DNA: TGTGCCAGCAGCCAAGTAGCCGGGACTAGCGGGACGAACACCGGGGAGCTGTTTTTT.

This clonotype was counted ten times or more. The chain employs TRBV18 and TRBJ2-1, with D unresolved. This CDR3 has 15 residues. Between the trimmed V and J ends, which lost 3 bases and 4 bases, there was a span of 13 bases. Per the germline V gene, CDR1 is KGHSH and CDR2 is LQKENI. CDR3 nucleotides: TGTGCCAGCTCACCCGAGCGTTCGAGATACAATGAGCAGTTCTTC. Protein product: CASSPERSRYNEQFF. Full variable domain (outside the CDR3, taken from reference TRBV18 and TRBJ2-1): NAGVMQNPRHLVRRRGQEARLRCSPMKGHSHVYWYRQLPEEGLKFMVYLQKENIIDESGMPKERFSAEFPKEGPSILRIQQVVRGDSAAYFCASSPERSRYNEQFFGPGTRLTVL.

The chain links TRBV18 to TRBJ1-2; no firm D call. With 2 bases removed from V and 2 bases from J, the gap between germline ends came to 12 bases. This CDR3 region has 15 residues. Germline loops: CDR1 KGHSH, CDR2 LQKENI. The CDR3 protein is CASSPRQAQNYGYTF. The CDR3 DNA is TGTGCCAGCTCACCAAGGCAGGCGCAGAACTATGGCTACACCTTC.

This clonotype was recorded a few times. V is TRBV6-1 and J is TRBJ2-1; 10 positions match TRBD2. The V segment lost 7 bases and the J segment 8 bases; nucleotides outside the gene matches: 5. The CDR3 runs to 13 residues. CDR1 and CDR2 (germline): MNHNS, SASEGT. CDR3 loop: CASTASGSHEQFF. The CDR3 DNA follows: TGTGCCAGCACGGCTAGCGGGAGTCATGAGCAGTTCTTC.

The chain combines TRBV5-1 with TRBJ2-3; 8 bases align to TRBD2. The CDR3 length is 15 residues. Trimming removed 1 base from V and 2 bases from J; junction bases left unmatched: 3. The germline V gene has CDR1 SGHRS and CDR2 YFSETQ. CDR3 in DNA: TGCGCCAGCAGCTTGACGGGAGGGTACACAGATACGCAGTATTTT. Its protein product is CASSLTGGYTDTQYF.